The 4 T cell receptor beta chains in this list originate from one sample, sequenced in a study of blood T cells in healthy people across ages. Next came a second PCR, run for about 6 to 11 cycles, which used a sample-barcoded 5' primer along with a J-beta primer mix. In TCRdb, the 5' RACE reads were re-called with MiXCR into one record per CDR3 protein. The table lists about 1,500,000 distinct CDR3 sequences, roughly 45% of them singletons. The sequenced sample consisted of blood. The receptors were gathered from a woman between 18 and 29 years old in good health.

The chain recombines TRBV2 with TRBJ1-3; tentatively, D is TRBD1 (6 bases). This CDR3 is 13 amino acids long. V gave up 4 bases and J gave up 5 bases, with 9 bases separating them. CDR1 and CDR2 from the germline V gene are SNHLY and FYNNEI. The CDR3 region is CASSAGERNTIYF. The DNA for the CDR3 is TGTGCCAGCAGTGCAGGGGAACGAAACACCATATATTTT.

This clonotype was picked up a small number of times. The rearrangement joins TRBV20-1 to TRBJ2-5; D possibly corresponds to TRBD2 (5 bases). V dropped 8 bases and J dropped 4 bases, with 11 bases sitting between them. Germline CDR1 is DFQATT and CDR2 is SNEGSKA (reference sequence). The CDR3 has 11 residues. The CDR3 DNA reads as TGCAGTCAGATACGGGGAGAGACCCAGTACTTC. Protein sequence: CSQIRGETQYF.

This clonotype was seen only a few times. The chain joins TRBV6-2 or TRBV6-3 to TRBJ1-2; D call uncertain. CDR1 MNHEY and CDR2 SVGEGT come from the germline V gene. The CDR3 has 11 residues. Trimming took 7 bases from V and 7 from J, leaving 10 bases between them. CDR3: CASTDFGGYTF. In DNA form, the CDR3 reads TGTGCCAGCACGGACTTTGGTGGCTACACCTTC.

The sample holds a few counts of this clonotype. The V gene is TRBV4-1, the J gene TRBJ2-5; the D is unclear. The CDR3 runs 14 residues. CDR1 and CDR2 from the germline V gene are MGHRA and YSYEKL. V was shortened by 0 bases and J by 4 bases, with 9 bases between the two germline ends. The CDR3 loop reads CASSQDPARETQYF. The CDR3 nucleotides are TGCGCCAGCAGCCAAGATCCGGCCCGAGAGACCCAGTACTTC.